What follows describes a single T cell receptor beta chain. Its antigen is currently not known. No clone much larger than this one lies a single base away; base qualities are absent. In the prospective study, participants were roughly 18 to 95 years old, resided in 20 to 30 geographic areas of the United States, and were enrolled through a virtual design. To assign participants to cohorts, the prospective study relied on clinical history that participants themselves reported in a screening survey and a study questionnaire. For ImmuneRACE Cohort 3, a participant was defined as recovered based on two consecutive negative NP/OP PCR tests, clearance by a healthcare professional, or resolution of symptoms. In the prospective study, whole blood, serum and a nasopharyngeal or oropharyngeal swab were collected from each participant by mobile phlebotomists. Additional blood draws and questionnaires over an approximately two-month period could optionally be provided by prospective study participants. Before DNA extraction, prospective study blood samples were shipped either frozen or at room temperature.

The CDR3 spans 16 residues, from the cysteine through the phenylalanine. CDR3 DNA only is kept here, 48 bases in frame from base 1. V was cut back by 3 bases and J by 3 bases, leaving a gap of 14 bases between them. Looking up the germline V gene yields CDR1 MDHEN and CDR2 SYDVKM. TCRbeta CDR3 regions were amplified from genomic DNA by means of the immunoSEQ Assay, a bias-controlled multiplex PCR. The authors' analysis ran thus. Within the assay, amplification of reference gene primers was used to estimate how many nucleated cells each sample contained. To quantify the absolute abundance of each unique TCRbeta CDR3 rearrangement, sequence reads were collapsed and filtered. For each sample, productive Simpson clonality was calculated as the square root of Simpson's diversity index over productive rearrangements. TCRdb carries this immuneACCESS record with in-frame sequences only. Its versions omit some clonotypes, under half of them owing to an unresolved V gene in the studies checked, with the rest unexplained. For V, J and clone size, that table is used; D and trimming come from the DNA. For this sample there are around 300,000 clones; about 87% appear just once. The biggest ten clones account for 2.5% to 3.5% of the sample.

This sample is drawn from a study of blood T cell repertoires in COVID-19 (dated by TCRdb to 2018 to 2021). General notes on the study: The collaborator samples originated in the United States, Italy and Spain and spanned the acute and convalescent phases of COVID-19. Samples came from the ongoing ImmuneRACE study (first 160 participants) plus 1,254 subjects from 6 global collaborators. The repertoires were released in a freely available public database intended as a resource for research on the immune response to SARS-CoV-2. Deeply sampled blood TCRbeta repertoires from subjects exposed to, actively infected with, or recovered from COVID-19 were included in the dataset. The prospective study material was composed of cDNA or gDNA derived from T cells, B-cell-depleted T cells, or PBMCs. The sample metadata nearly always contained a de-identified subject ID, COVID-19 status, age in years and sex. HLA class I and class II types, where available, came from metadata supplied by the sample provider rather than from assay-based typing. Results the study describes overall, beyond this receptor: How much clinical and demographic metadata was included differed by source and by participant, and the metadata was provided uncurated.

The material sequenced was PBMCs or T cells enriched from blood (not recorded which). The V and J genes are TRBV28 and TRBJ1-4, with TRBD1 as a weak D call on 6 bases. The sequence came from a woman aged 50 to 60 who had recovered from COVID-19. The nucleotide sequence reads TGTGCCAGCAGTTTTTCCCGGAAGGGGGCTAATGAAAAACTGTTTTTT. The translation is CASSFSRKGANEKLFF.